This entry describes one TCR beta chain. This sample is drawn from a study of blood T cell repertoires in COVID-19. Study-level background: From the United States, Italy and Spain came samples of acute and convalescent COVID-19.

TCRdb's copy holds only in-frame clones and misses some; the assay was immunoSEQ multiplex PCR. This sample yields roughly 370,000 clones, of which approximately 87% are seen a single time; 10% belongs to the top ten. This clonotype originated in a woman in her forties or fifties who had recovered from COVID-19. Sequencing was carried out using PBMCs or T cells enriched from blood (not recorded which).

The CDR3 here is CASSLTGQGVDGYTF. DNA for the CDR3: TGTGCCAGCAGCCTAACAGGACAGGGGGTCGACGGCTACACCTTC. The genes are TRBV7-9 and TRBJ1-2; 10 nucleotides line up with TRBD1. V shed 5 bases and J 8 bases; nucleotides not matched to a gene: 11. The CDR3 contains 15 residues. The V gene's germline CDR1 is SEHNR and CDR2 FQNEAQ (reference sequence).